The sequence of this TCR beta chain was determined in a study of blood T cells in healthy people across ages. Isolation per sample recovered at least 7 million PBMCs. A second PCR of about 7 to 12 cycles used a sample-barcoded 5' primer and a J-beta primer mix. Via MiXCR, TCRdb re-called the 5' RACE reads, giving one row per CDR3 protein. The data contain 1.5 million to 1.9 million distinct CDR3 sequences, roughly 43% of them singletons. The germline V and J ends were trimmed by 0 bases and 16 bases, with 13 bases remaining between them. This CDR3 region has 12 residues. Germline V lookup: CDR1 MNHNY, CDR2 SVGAGI (reference sequence).

The gene calls are TRBV6-6 and TRBJ2-4; no reliable D call. This receptor was taken from a woman aged 18-29 years in good health. Sample: blood. The CDR3 coding sequence is TGTGCCAGCAGTTACTCGCCCAGGATGGGTTACTTC. It encodes CASSYSPRMGYF.